This TCR beta chain is drawn from a study of shared clonotypes between healthy human individuals. Clones were sequenced by immunoSEQ multiplex PCR, and TCRdb holds only the in-frame ones, with some missing. The sample consists of approximately 2.1 million clones, roughly 93% of them appearing once. With 0 bases clipped from V and 5 bases from J, the junction kept 2 bases outside the gene matches. This CDR3 comprises 14 residues. Germline V gives CDR1 SGHNT, CDR2 YYREEE (reference sequence). The chain combines TRBV5-4 with TRBJ2-3, with 8 bases lining up with TRBD2. Sequencing used naive CD4+ T cells from PBMCs. Subset defined: CD45RA+ positively selected. The source of this sequence is a man between 18 and 29 years old in good health. Some clones in this sample may be carry-over from other donors' samples. CDR3 sequence (DNA): TGTGCCAGCAGCTTGGACCTAGCGGGAGATACGCAGTATTTT. Its translation: CASSLDLAGDTQYF.